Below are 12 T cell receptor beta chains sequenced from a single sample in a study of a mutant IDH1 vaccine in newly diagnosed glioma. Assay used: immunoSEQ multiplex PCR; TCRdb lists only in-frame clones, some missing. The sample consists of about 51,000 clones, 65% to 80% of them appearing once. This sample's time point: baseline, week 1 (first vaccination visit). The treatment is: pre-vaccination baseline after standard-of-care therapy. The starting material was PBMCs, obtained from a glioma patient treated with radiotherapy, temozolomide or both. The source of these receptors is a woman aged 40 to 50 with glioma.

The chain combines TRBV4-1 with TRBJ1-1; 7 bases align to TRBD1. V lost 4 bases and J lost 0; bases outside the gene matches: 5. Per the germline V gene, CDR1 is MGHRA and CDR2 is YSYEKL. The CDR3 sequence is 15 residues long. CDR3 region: CASSPLTGLNTEAFF. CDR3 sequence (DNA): TGCGCCAGCAGCCCCCTGACAGGGTTGAACACTGAAGCTTTCTTT.

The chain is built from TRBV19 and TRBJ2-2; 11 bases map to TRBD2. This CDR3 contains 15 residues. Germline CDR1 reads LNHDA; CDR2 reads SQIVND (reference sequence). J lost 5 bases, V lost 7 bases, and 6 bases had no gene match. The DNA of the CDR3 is TGTGCCAGTACCCATAGCGGGGGGGCAACCGGGGAGCTGTTTTTT. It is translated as CASTHSGGATGELFF.

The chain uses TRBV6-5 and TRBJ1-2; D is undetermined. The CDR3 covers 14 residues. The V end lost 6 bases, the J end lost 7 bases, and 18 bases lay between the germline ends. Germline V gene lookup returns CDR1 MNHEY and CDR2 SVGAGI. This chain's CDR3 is CASSPTLVTGGYTF. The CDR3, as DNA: TGTGCCAGCAGCCCTACTCTCGTTACGGGTGGCTACACCTTC.

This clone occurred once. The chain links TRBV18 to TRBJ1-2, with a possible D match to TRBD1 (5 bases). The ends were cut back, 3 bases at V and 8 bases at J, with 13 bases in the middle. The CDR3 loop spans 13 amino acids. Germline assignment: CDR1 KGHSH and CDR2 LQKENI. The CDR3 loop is CASSPERGGGYTF. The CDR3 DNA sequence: TGTGCCAGCTCACCGGAAAGGGGCGGGGGCTACACCTTC. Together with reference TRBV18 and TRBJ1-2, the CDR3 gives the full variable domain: NAGVMQNPRHLVRRRGQEARLRCSPMKGHSHVYWYRQLPEEGLKFMVYLQKENIIDESGMPKERFSAEFPKEGPSILRIQQVVRGDSAAYFCASSPERGGGYTFGSGTRLTVV.

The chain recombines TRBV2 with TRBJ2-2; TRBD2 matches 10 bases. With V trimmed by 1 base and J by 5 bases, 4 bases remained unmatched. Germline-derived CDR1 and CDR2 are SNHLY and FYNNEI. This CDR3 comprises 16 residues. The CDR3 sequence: CASSEEAGGGTGELFF. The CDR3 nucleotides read TGTGCCAGCAGTGAAGAAGCGGGGGGGGGTACCGGGGAGCTGTTTTTT.

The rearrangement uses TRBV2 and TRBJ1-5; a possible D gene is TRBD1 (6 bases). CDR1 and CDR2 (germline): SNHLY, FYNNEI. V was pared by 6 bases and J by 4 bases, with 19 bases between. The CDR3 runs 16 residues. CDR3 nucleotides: TGTGCCAGCAGACGGAGTGGGGGGCGCATAAATCAGCCCCAGCATTTT. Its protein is CASRRSGGRINQPQHF.

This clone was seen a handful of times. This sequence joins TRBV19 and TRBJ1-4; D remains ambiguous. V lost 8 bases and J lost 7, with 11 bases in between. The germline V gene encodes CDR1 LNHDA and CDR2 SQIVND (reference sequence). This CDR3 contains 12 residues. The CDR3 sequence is CASEGGGEKLFF. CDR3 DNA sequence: TGTGCCAGTGAGGGTGGTGGTGAAAAACTGTTTTTT. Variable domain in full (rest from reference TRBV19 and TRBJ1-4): DGGITQSPKYLFRKEGQNVTLSCEQNLNHDAMYWYRQDPGQGLRLIYYSQIVNDFQKGDIAEGYSVSREKKESFPLTVTSAQKNPTAFYLCASEGGGEKLFFGSGTQLSVL.

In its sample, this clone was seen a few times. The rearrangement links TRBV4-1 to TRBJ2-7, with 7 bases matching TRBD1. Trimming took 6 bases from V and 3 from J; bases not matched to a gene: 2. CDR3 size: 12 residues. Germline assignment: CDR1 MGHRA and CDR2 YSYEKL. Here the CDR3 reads CASRGDSYEQYF. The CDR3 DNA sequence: TGCGCCAGCAGGGGGGACAGCTACGAGCAGTACTTC.

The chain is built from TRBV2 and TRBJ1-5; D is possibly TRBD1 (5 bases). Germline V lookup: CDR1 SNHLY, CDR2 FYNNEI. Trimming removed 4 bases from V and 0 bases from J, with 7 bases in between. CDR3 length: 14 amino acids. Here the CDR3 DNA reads TGTGCCAGCAGTGTTCAGGGTAGCAATCAGCCCCAGCATTTT. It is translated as CASSVQGSNQPQHF.

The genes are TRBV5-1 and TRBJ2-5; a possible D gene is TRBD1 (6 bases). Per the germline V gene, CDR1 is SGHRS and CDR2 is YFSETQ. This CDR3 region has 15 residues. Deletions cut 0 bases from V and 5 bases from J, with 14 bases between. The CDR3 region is CASSLDRAIGETQYF. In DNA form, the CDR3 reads TGCGCCAGCAGCTTGGACAGGGCGATAGGGGAGACCCAGTACTTC.

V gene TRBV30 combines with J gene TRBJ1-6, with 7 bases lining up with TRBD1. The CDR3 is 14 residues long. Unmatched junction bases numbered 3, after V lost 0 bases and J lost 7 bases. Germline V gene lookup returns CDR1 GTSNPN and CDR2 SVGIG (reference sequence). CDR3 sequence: CAWSVDRANSPLHF. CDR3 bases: TGTGCCTGGAGTGTAGACAGGGCGAATTCACCCCTCCACTTT.

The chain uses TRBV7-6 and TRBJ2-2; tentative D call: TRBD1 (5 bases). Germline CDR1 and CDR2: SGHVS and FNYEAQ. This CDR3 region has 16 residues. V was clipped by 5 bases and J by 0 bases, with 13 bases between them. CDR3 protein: CASSVETGANTGELFF. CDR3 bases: TGTGCCAGCAGCGTAGAAACAGGAGCGAACACCGGGGAGCTGTTTTTT.